This TCR beta chain was recovered during a study of T cells expressing NK-cell markers (dated by TCRdb to about 2020). Notes on the research overall: TCR beta-chain repertoires were profiled in sorted CD3+CD56+NKG2C+, CD3+CD56+NKG2C- and CD3+CD56-NKG2C+ T-cell subsets from several donors. The libraries were sequenced on Illumina HiSeq 2000/2500, MiSeq or NextSeq, producing 2 x 150 bp reads. Of the eight sequenced donors, seven were found to be HCMV-seropositive and one was found to be HCMV-seronegative. All eight donors whose samples were sequenced were randomly selected healthy volunteers, three of them men and five women. Paper-wide results and their limitations: Whether the expanded NKG2C-expressing T cell clones were specific for HCMV antigens was left unclear. For five or six donors, the dominant CD3+CD56+NKG2C+ clonotypes were among the top 10 CD8+ clonotypes and accounted for about 1.0-7.5% of CD8+ T cells. Those dominant clonotypes were again the most abundant among CD3+CD56-NKG2C+ cells in a few donors, at about 25-60.1%.

Details on this clonotype: Its antigen is not yet known.

HCMV serostatus was determined by detecting HCMV-specific IgG in serum with a commercial ELISA kit. Peripheral blood mononuclear cells were isolated from blood by Ficoll density gradient centrifugation. The CDR3 runs 16 residues from the cysteine to the phenylalanine. No DNA has been recorded. The run used an Illumina HiSeq 2000. 5'RACE template switching, by which a universal primer site and unique molecular identifiers were added, was used to make TCR beta cDNA libraries. cDNA synthesis was primed from the TCR beta constant segment and was followed by two successive PCR amplification steps. Under the source paper's analysis protocol: MIGEC was used to demultiplex reads and group reads by UMI, and MiTCR was used to assemble and quantify clonotypes. Only TCR cDNA sequences supported by at least two reads were kept to exclude erroneous sequences. Downstream repertoire analysis used the tcR package, and clonotypes were matched across fractions by CDR3 nucleotide sequence plus V segment. VDJmatch was used to annotate antigen specificity against VDJdb, with one amino acid substitution allowed in CDR3. Once TCRdb had reprocessed the reads, it stored one entry per CDR3 protein sequence and supplied no DNA. Clone size and V and J calls follow TCRdb, not the original study. The table for this sample shows roughly 120,000 distinct CDR3 sequences. Less than 20% of the sample comes from the top ten.

The sequence came from a woman between 18 and 70 years old in good health. The source material was blood T cells: a sorted CD56 or NKG2C T cell subset, CD4+ or CD8+ T cells, or bulk PBMC T cells (not recorded which). The chain couples TRBV12-3 or TRBV12-4 to TRBJ2-3; without DNA, the TCRdb call of TRBD2 cannot be checked. The CDR3 in this case is CASSFRQRRDTDTQYF.